This TCR beta chain came from a study of T cells in Graves' hyperthyroidism and ophthalmopathy. Study-wide findings and caveats: A 13 V-J model separated ophthalmopathy from stable hyperthyroidism.

A word on this clonotype: The antigen is unknown.

The CDR3 extends over 14 amino acids. V was clipped by 4 bases and J by 1 base; unmatched bases: 6. From germline, CDR1 is GTSNPN and CDR2 SVGIG (reference sequence). Amplified TCR beta CDR3 regions derived from RNA transcripts. Using the HTBI primer set, a first-round RT-PCR was run on the TCR CDR3. A single record per CDR3 protein comes from TCRdb applying MiXCR to the multiplex PCR reads. Of 450,000 to 550,000 distinct CDR3 sequences listed, approximately 25% are singletons. Ophthalmopathy in the patients scored at least 3 on Clinical Activity Score and at least 4 on NOSPECS grade, lasting under 3 months. Uncontrolled infection, other autoimmune disease, pregnancy or lactation excluded patients.

The rearrangement links TRBV30 to TRBJ1-1; 7 bases map to TRBD1. This sequence was found in a woman aged 25 to 39 with Graves' ophthalmopathy. The source material was blood. The CDR3 region is CAWNSDRANTEAFF. The CDR3 DNA sequence: TGTGCCTGGAATTCTGACAGGGCGAACACTGAAGCTTTCTTT.